This is a list of T cell receptor beta chains from one sample in a study of T cell responses to AZD1222 COVID-19 vaccine. Some clones are missing from TCRdb's copy, which holds only in-frame ones; the method was immunoSEQ multiplex PCR. The table records around 130,000 clones, about 88% of them present only once. The sequencing used peripheral blood, collected 28 days after the second AZD1222 dose. The receptors stem from an adult who received the AZD1222 COVID-19 vaccine. Both conserved end residues are part of each CDR3. Fields, in order: CDR3 protein, J gene, V gene.

CDR3aa: CASSSDGGGNQPQHF
j_gene: TRBJ1-5
v_gene: TRBV6-5

CDR3aa: CASSQGKVNQPQHF
j_gene: TRBJ1-5
v_gene: TRBV3-1/TRBV3-2

CDR3aa: CASSQDLRTGVNEQFF
j_gene: TRBJ2-1
v_gene: TRBV4-3

CDR3aa: CASSLGVQSPLHF
j_gene: TRBJ1-6
v_gene: TRBV7-2

CDR3aa: CASSELRPRGGYTF
j_gene: TRBJ1-2
v_gene: TRBV6-1

CDR3aa: CASSPTHTDTQYF
j_gene: TRBJ2-3
v_gene: TRBV19

CDR3aa: CASSYGQGLDEQYF
j_gene: TRBJ2-7
v_gene: TRBV19

CDR3aa: CASSVLAGVEETQYF
j_gene: TRBJ2-5
v_gene: TRBV4-1

CDR3aa: CASSLAGQGASYEQYF
j_gene: TRBJ2-7
v_gene: TRBV7-2

CDR3aa: CASSPNRGLVYGYTF
j_gene: TRBJ1-2
v_gene: TRBV7-2

CDR3aa: CAWRRAGYNEQFF
j_gene: TRBJ2-1
v_gene: TRBV30

CDR3aa: CAWSASGPYGYTF
j_gene: TRBJ1-2
v_gene: TRBV30

CDR3aa: CASSLWWGSSYNEQFF
j_gene: TRBJ2-1
v_gene: TRBV11-1

CDR3aa: CASSLPGGNTIYF
j_gene: TRBJ1-3
v_gene: TRBV28

CDR3aa: CASSRSGRGGPDTQYF
j_gene: TRBJ2-3
v_gene: TRBV3-1/TRBV3-2

CDR3aa: CASSDFGGRAYEQYF
j_gene: TRBJ2-7
v_gene: TRBV25-1

CDR3aa: CASSQGLAGVPTDTQYF
j_gene: TRBJ2-3
v_gene: TRBV4-2

CDR3aa: CASSPQGTGLGGELFF
j_gene: TRBJ2-2
v_gene: TRBV7-2

CDR3aa: CSSLDPGGYTF
j_gene: TRBJ1-2
v_gene: TRBV29-1

CDR3aa: CASSVVRTGVMGRSPFF
j_gene: TRBJ2-1
v_gene: TRBV9

CDR3aa: CASSSLAGGLNHEQFF
j_gene: TRBJ2-1
v_gene: TRBV5-1

CDR3aa: CASSLTTGFDEQFF
j_gene: TRBJ2-1
v_gene: TRBV7-3

CDR3aa: CASWGQEINQPQHF
j_gene: TRBJ1-5
v_gene: TRBV6-5

CDR3aa: CASSLDQGNEKLFF
j_gene: TRBJ1-4
v_gene: TRBV5-4

CDR3aa: CASSYSTWGAEAFF
j_gene: TRBJ1-1
v_gene: TRBV6-2/TRBV6-3

CDR3aa: CASSLAVGDYGYTF
j_gene: TRBJ1-2
v_gene: TRBV5-5

CDR3aa: CATSNRGEGNSPLHF
j_gene: TRBJ1-6
v_gene: TRBV15

CDR3aa: CASSKQGVYEQYF
j_gene: TRBJ2-7
v_gene: TRBV2

CDR3aa: CASRQDRAMGYTF
j_gene: TRBJ1-2
v_gene: TRBV28

CDR3aa: CASSPKVGDTDTQYF
j_gene: TRBJ2-3
v_gene: TRBV4-2

CDR3aa: CASSSPGQFANTGELFF
j_gene: TRBJ2-2
v_gene: TRBV28

CDR3aa: CASSQNRVTGELFF
j_gene: TRBJ2-2
v_gene: TRBV5-5

CDR3aa: CASSVQGVSEAFF
j_gene: TRBJ1-1
v_gene: TRBV2

CDR3aa: CASSSGTGDEKLFF
j_gene: TRBJ1-4
v_gene: TRBV5-4

CDR3aa: CASSPSLTSRNEQFF
j_gene: TRBJ2-1
v_gene: TRBV4-3

CDR3aa: CASTLLRVGDTEAFF
j_gene: TRBJ1-1
v_gene: TRBV2

CDR3aa: CASRWTGGADTQYF
j_gene: TRBJ2-3
v_gene: TRBV28

CDR3aa: CAIGGSLNEQFF
j_gene: TRBJ2-1
v_gene: TRBV10-3

CDR3aa: CASSLQGGKRGELFF
j_gene: TRBJ2-2
v_gene: TRBV28

CDR3aa: CASSEQGSYQPQHF
j_gene: TRBJ1-5
v_gene: TRBV2

CDR3aa: CASSSWTGEHTGELFF
j_gene: TRBJ2-2
v_gene: TRBV7-9

CDR3aa: CASSPTRVTGELFF
j_gene: TRBJ2-2
v_gene: TRBV13

CDR3aa: CASHTGTGNEKYF
j_gene: TRBJ2-7
v_gene: TRBV2